This T cell receptor beta chain was identified during a study of blood T cell repertoires in COVID-19. The overall study: Acute and convalescent COVID-19 samples came from the United States, Italy and Spain.

Per the original data handling: For nucleated cells, counts were estimated from reference gene primer amplification. The assay was immunoSEQ multiplex PCR, and TCRdb's table has in-frame clones only and misses some. That table furnishes V, J and clone size, whereas the DNA furnished D and trimming. The sample contains about 280,000 clones, around 93% of which appear only once. Those who participated ranged in age from roughly 18 to 90 years and resided in about two dozen US areas. Up to 2 weeks before entering the study, exposed participants had met a COVID-19 case. The CDR3 sequence is 14 residues long. The J segment lost 9 bases and the V segment lost 2 bases, leaving 7 bases of the junction unmatched. CDR1 and CDR2 (germline): MNHEY, SVGEGT.

The rearrangement uses TRBV6-2 or TRBV6-3 and TRBJ2-1; 7 bases map to TRBD2. This clonotype was sampled from a middle-aged man who had been exposed to COVID-19. The sample was PBMCs or T cells enriched from blood (not recorded which). CDR3: CASSYGAGVGEQFF. CDR3 nucleotide sequence: TGTGCCAGCAGTTACGGGGCGGGAGTGGGTGAGCAGTTCTTC.